The clone carrying this T cell receptor beta chain has only a few counts. Its antigen is unknown. The sample originates from a study of cytomegalovirus exposure and HLA in healthy donors. Study observations and caveats: Researchers reported in a later analysis that a missense DCLRE1C variant was tied to TCR beta V- and J-gene trimming. Presence/absence analysis assumed near-uniform sequencing depth across donors. While the bulk of TCR sequences proved rare, some public TCRs turned up in many donors.

There are 14 residues in the CDR3. The V gene's germline CDR1 is SNHLY and CDR2 FYNNEI. Trimming cost V 4 bases and J 5 bases, with 14 bases left between them. The PCR used 60 Vbeta and 13 Jbeta primers. Clones were read by immunoSEQ multiplex PCR, and TCRdb kept only the in-frame ones, dropping some. The table shows 130,000 or so clones, with about 74% occurring only once. V is TRBV2 and J is TRBJ1-1; D gene unclear. The clonotype was recovered from a man aged 18 to 29 in good health and CMV-seropositive. Sequenced material: PBMCs. CDR3 region: CASSGAGLGTEAFF. CDR3 DNA: TGTGCCAGCAGTGGGGCAGGCCTTGGGACTGAAGCTTTCTTT. Together with reference TRBV2 and TRBJ1-1, the CDR3 gives the full variable domain: EPEVTQTPSHQVTQMGQEVILRCVPISNHLYFYWYRQILGQKVEFLVSFYNNEISEKSEIFDDQFSVERPDGSNFTLKIRSTKLEDSAMYFCASSGAGLGTEAFFGQGTRLTVV.